The rows below give T cell receptor beta chains drawn from one sample of a study of T cell responses to AZD1222 COVID-19 vaccine. TCRdb's table, derived via immunoSEQ multiplex PCR, lists solely in-frame clones and lacks some. Here the sample spans 77,000 or so clones, around 93% being singletons. The sample in question was peripheral blood, obtained 28 days after the second AZD1222 dose. The receptor set was obtained from an adult who received the AZD1222 COVID-19 vaccine. CDR3s include the opening cysteine and the closing phenylalanine or tryptophan. D genes are given only for firm matches. Where a row states a size, it is once, few, many or the class of an expanded clone; other rows omit it.

TRBD1,TRBV4-1,TRBJ1-6,-,CASSIPGQGIYHNSPLHF,TGCGCCAGCAGTATACCGGGACAGGGGATTTATCATAATTCACCCCTCCACTTT
TRBD1,TRBV11-2,TRBJ1-2,-,CASSLGRTGGAGYTF,TGTGCCAGCAGCTTAGGGAGGACAGGGGGCGCGGGCTACACCTTC
TRBD1,TRBV2,TRBJ1-6,-,CASSRILPGQGAFPLHF,TGTGCCAGCAGCCGAATTCTACCGGGACAGGGGGCATTTCCCCTCCACTTT
TRBD2,TRBV30,TRBJ2-7,-,CAWSSLAGAGEQYF,TGTGCCTGGTCGAGTCTAGCGGGAGCGGGCGAGCAGTACTTC
TRBD2,TRBV5-1,TRBJ2-1,-,CASSLPSGTSGRYYNEQFF,TGCGCCAGCAGCTTGCCATCTGGGACTAGCGGGAGGTATTACAATGAGCAGTTCTTC
-,TRBV2,TRBJ2-5,-,CASRETSRWETQYF,TGTGCCAGCAGGGAAACATCCCGGTGGGAGACCCAGTACTTC
-,TRBV29-1,TRBJ1-2,-,CSVPKTGYGYTF,TGCAGCGTTCCAAAGACAGGATATGGCTACACCTTC
-,TRBV6-6,TRBJ1-5,-,CASNPSGIQGGQPQHF,TGTGCCAGCAACCCCTCGGGGATACAGGGAGGGCAGCCCCAGCATTTT
-,TRBV24-1,TRBJ1-2,-,CATSVLGGLDYGYTF,TGTGCCACCAGTGTCTTGGGGGGGCTTGACTATGGCTACACCTTC
TRBD1,TRBV5-1,TRBJ1-6,-,CASSRGDSTALHF,TGCGCCAGCAGCCGTGGGGACAGTACAGCCCTCCACTTT
-,TRBV6-2/TRBV6-3,TRBJ1-2,-,CASSKTEYGYTF,TGTGCCAGCAGTAAGACGGAGTATGGCTACACCTTC
TRBD1,TRBV7-9,TRBJ2-1,-,CASSSTFDRGGRGEQFF,TGTGCCAGCAGCTCTACATTCGACAGGGGTGGACGAGGTGAGCAGTTCTTC
TRBD2,TRBV27,TRBJ2-1,-,CASSRLAGTSYNEQFF,TGTGCCAGCAGTAGGCTAGCGGGGACCTCCTACAATGAGCAGTTCTTC
TRBD2,TRBV7-2,TRBJ2-3,-,CASSYLLALSTDTQYF,TGTGCCAGCAGCTATCTACTAGCGCTTAGCACAGATACGCAGTATTTT
-,TRBV5-6,TRBJ1-1,-,CASSLVTEAFF,TGTGCCAGCAGCTTGGTCACTGAAGCTTTCTTT
TRBD1,TRBV6-4,TRBJ1-5,-,CASRDRVRQPQHF,TGTGCCAGCAGGGACAGGGTGAGACAGCCCCAGCATTTT
-,TRBV5-5,TRBJ1-1,once,CASSLIGSVDTEAFF,TGTGCCAGCAGCTTAATTGGTTCAGTGGACACTGAAGCTTTCTTT
-,TRBV19,TRBJ2-7,-,CASSMVGSYEQYF,TGTGCCAGTAGTATGGTAGGCTCCTACGAGCAGTACTTC
TRBD1,TRBV19,TRBJ1-4,-,CASSLRDSPFFF,TGTGCCAGTAGTCTACGGGACAGCCCCTTTTTTTTT
-,TRBV6-5,TRBJ2-5,-,CASSPALGETQYF,TGTGCCAGCAGCCCCGCCCTTGGAGAGACCCAGTACTTC
-,TRBV19,TRBJ2-7,-,CASSIQGPNSYEQYF,TGTGCCAGTAGTATCCAGGGCCCGAACTCCTACGAGCAGTACTTC
-,TRBV3-1/TRBV3-2,TRBJ2-2,-,CASSLGLRGQGTGELFF,TGTGCCAGCAGCCTTGGACTCCGGGGCCAAGGCACCGGGGAGCTGTTTTTT
-,TRBV3-1/TRBV3-2,TRBJ1-2,few,CASSSMGQYYGYTF,TGTGCCAGCAGCTCTATGGGACAATACTATGGCTACACCTTC
-,TRBV30,TRBJ2-5,-,CAWSVGRETQYF,TGTGCCTGGAGTGTGGGGCGAGAGACCCAGTACTTC
-,TRBV19,TRBJ1-2,-,CASSIGQPNYGYTF,TGTGCCAGTAGTATAGGACAGCCTAACTATGGCTACACCTTC